Shown below are 13 T cell receptor beta chains from a single sample sequenced in a study of cytomegalovirus exposure and HLA in healthy donors (dated by TCRdb to about 2017). Libraries were made using the immunoSEQ multiplex PCR assay. Held by TCRdb, this immuneACCESS table contains in-frame sequences only and omits some clones. Under half of the omission traces to an unresolved V gene where checked; the cause of the rest is unknown. The sample has 140,000 to 150,000 clones on record, over 90% of them singletons. Of the sample, approximately 2% falls within the top ten clones. The specimen was PBMCs. Receptor source: a man younger than 30 in good health and CMV-seropositive.

The chain's CDR3 is CASSSDNRILAGGPYEQFF. CDR3 nucleotides: TGTGCCAGCAGCTCCGATAACCGCATACTAGCGGGAGGGCCTTATGAGCAGTTCTTC. This sequence joins TRBV7-9 and TRBJ2-1; 13 bases are shared with TRBD2. Germline V CDR1 and CDR2: SEHNR, FQNEAQ (reference sequence). V was pared by 4 bases and J by 8 bases, with 17 bases of the junction left unmatched. The CDR3 has 19 amino acids.

The rearrangement joins TRBV18 to TRBJ2-1; TRBD2 aligns across 7 bases. Losses at the gene ends were 2 bases for V and 4 bases for J; bases not matched to a gene: 5. Germline CDR1 and CDR2: KGHSH and LQKENI. This CDR3 comprises 15 residues. CDR3 sequence reads: CASSPFGGSYNEQFF. CDR3 nucleotides: TGTGCCAGCTCACCATTCGGCGGGAGTTACAATGAGCAGTTCTTC. Looking up the rest from reference TRBV18 and TRBJ2-1 gives the full variable domain: NAGVMQNPRHLVRRRGQEARLRCSPMKGHSHVYWYRQLPEEGLKFMVYLQKENIIDESGMPKERFSAEFPKEGPSILRIQQVVRGDSAAYFCASSPFGGSYNEQFFGPGTRLTVL.

The gene calls are TRBV27 and TRBJ2-1; perhaps TRBD2 as D (5 bases). This CDR3 comprises 14 residues. Trimming shortened V by 7 bases and J by 2 bases, and 12 bases separated the two germline ends. Germline values: CDR1 MNHEY, CDR2 SMNVEV (reference sequence). The CDR3 DNA sequence: TGTGCCAGCATTGGAAGCGGTCCCTACAATGAGCAGTTCTTC. Translated: CASIGSGPYNEQFF.

The J gene is TRBJ2-1, the V gene TRBV27; the match to TRBD2 covers 7 bases. Per the germline V gene, CDR1 is MNHEY and CDR2 is SMNVEV (reference sequence). V shed 8 bases, J shed 4 bases, and the junction held 11 bases outside the gene matches. The CDR3 length is 15 residues. The CDR3 loop is CASSLSMGGYNEQFF. The CDR3 DNA is TGTGCCAGCTCCCTGTCGATGGGAGGGTACAATGAGCAGTTCTTC.

This chain joins TRBV9 and TRBJ2-1, with a weak D call TRBD2 (6 bases). Germline loops: CDR1 SGDLS, CDR2 YYNGEE. There are 14 residues in the CDR3. The V and J ends lost 0 bases and 5 bases respectively, with 9 bases between them. The CDR3 sequence is CASSVGGDNNEQFF. The CDR3 DNA follows: TGTGCCAGCAGCGTAGGGGGGGATAACAATGAGCAGTTCTTC.

The V call is TRBV6-5, the J call TRBJ2-7, with D hard to call. CDR3 length equals 13 residues. Germline V CDR1 and CDR2: MNHEY, SVGAGI. Between the trimmed V and J ends, which lost 9 bases and 2 bases, there was a span of 14 bases. The CDR3 sequence: CASPSSLPYEQYF. As DNA, the CDR3 is TGTGCCAGTCCATCCTCACTGCCCTACGAGCAGTACTTC.

The V gene is TRBV6-1, the J gene TRBJ2-2; 9 nucleotides agree with TRBD1. CDR1 is MNHNS, CDR2 SASEGT, per germline. Unmatched junction bases numbered 2, after V lost 5 bases and J lost 1 base. The CDR3 covers 15 residues. CDR3 sequence (DNA): TGTGCCAGCAGTTTGGGACAGGGGAACACCGGGGAGCTGTTTTTT. It yields the protein CASSLGQGNTGELFF.

Remarks on this clone: Germline and junction disagree at one end, which may indicate a read error. The chain employs TRBV7-7 and TRBJ2-3, with TRBD1 identical over 7 bases. This CDR3 is 14 amino acids long. CDR1 and CDR2 (germline): SSHAT, FNYEAQ (reference sequence). The CDR3 DNA reads TGTGCTAGCAGCCCGACAGGGCGCACAGATACGCAGTATTTT. Protein sequence: CASSPTGRTDTQYF.

The chain uses TRBV5-1 and TRBJ2-3, with D possibly TRBD1 on 8 matching bases. The length of the CDR3 is 17 residues. Trimming shortened V by 4 bases and J by 2 bases, and 20 bases separated the two germline ends. The germline gives CDR1 SGHRS, CDR2 YFSETQ. CDR3 sequence: CASSGVTTGGDTDTQYF. Written as DNA, the CDR3 is TGCGCCAGCAGCGGCGTCACCACAGGGGGGGACACAGATACGCAGTATTTT.

The chain couples TRBV19 to TRBJ2-1; 7 bases match TRBD2. CDR3 length: 16 residues. Unmatched junction bases numbered 12, after V lost 3 bases and J lost 7 bases. Germline V lookup: CDR1 LNHDA, CDR2 SQIVND (reference sequence). This chain's CDR3 is CASSIQEGGPYNEQFF. The DNA for the CDR3 is TGTGCCAGTAGTATTCAGGAGGGAGGGCCTTATAATGAGCAGTTCTTC.

This chain connects TRBV7-8 to TRBJ2-5; TRBD1 matches at 9 bases. This CDR3 is 15 amino acids long. The germline CDR1 and CDR2 sequences are SGHVS and FQNEAQ. V gave up 5 bases and J gave up 2 bases; unmatched junction bases: 6. The CDR3 DNA reads TGTGCCAGCAGCGCCCGGGACAGGGCACAAGAGACCCAGTACTTC. It specifies CASSARDRAQETQYF.

V usage is TRBV23-1 and J usage is TRBJ2-2; 7 positions agree with TRBD2. TRBV23-1 is treated as an ORF (open reading frame) with a function not yet certain. The V segment lost 8 bases and the J segment 1 base; nucleotides outside the gene matches: 4. The CDR3 totals 14 residues. CDR3 sequence reads: CASGGDVNTGELFF. For the CDR3, the DNA is TGCGCCAGCGGGGGGGACGTGAACACCGGGGAGCTGTTTTTT.

CDR3 sequence (DNA): TGTGCCAGCACCAAGACAGCAGTGAACACTGAAGCTTTCTTT. Its protein product is CASTKTAVNTEAFF. The rearrangement joins TRBV2 to TRBJ1-1; D possibly corresponds to TRBD1 (5 bases). This CDR3 has 14 amino acids. V was pared by 7 bases and J by 0 bases, with 12 bases between. The germline V gene has CDR1 SNHLY and CDR2 FYNNEI.